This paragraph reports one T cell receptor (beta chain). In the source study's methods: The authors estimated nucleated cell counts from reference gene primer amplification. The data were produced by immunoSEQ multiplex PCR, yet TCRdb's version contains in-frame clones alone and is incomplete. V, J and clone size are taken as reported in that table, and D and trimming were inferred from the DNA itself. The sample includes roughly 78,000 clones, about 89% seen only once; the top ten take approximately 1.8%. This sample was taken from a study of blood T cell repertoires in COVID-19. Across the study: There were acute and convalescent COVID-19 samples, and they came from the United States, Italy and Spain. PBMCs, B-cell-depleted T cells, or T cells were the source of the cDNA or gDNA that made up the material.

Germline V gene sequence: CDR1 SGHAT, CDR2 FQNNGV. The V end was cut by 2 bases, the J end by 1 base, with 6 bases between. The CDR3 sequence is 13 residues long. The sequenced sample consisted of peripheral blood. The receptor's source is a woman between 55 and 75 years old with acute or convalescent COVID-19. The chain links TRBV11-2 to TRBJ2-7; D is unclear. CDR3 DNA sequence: TGTGCCAGCAGCTTACAGGTTTCCTACGAGCAGTACTTC. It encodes CASSLQVSYEQYF.